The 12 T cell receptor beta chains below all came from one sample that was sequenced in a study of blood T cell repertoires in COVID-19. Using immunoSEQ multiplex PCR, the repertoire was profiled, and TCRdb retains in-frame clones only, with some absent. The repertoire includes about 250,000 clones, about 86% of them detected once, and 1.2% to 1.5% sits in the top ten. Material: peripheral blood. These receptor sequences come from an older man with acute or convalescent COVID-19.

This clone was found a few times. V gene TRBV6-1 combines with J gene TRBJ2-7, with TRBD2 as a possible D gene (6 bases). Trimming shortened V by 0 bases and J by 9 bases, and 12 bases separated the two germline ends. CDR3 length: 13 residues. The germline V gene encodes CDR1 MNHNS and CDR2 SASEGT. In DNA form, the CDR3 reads TGTGCCAGCAGTGAAGCTGCGGGATGGGCGCAGTACTTC. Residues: CASSEAAGWAQYF.

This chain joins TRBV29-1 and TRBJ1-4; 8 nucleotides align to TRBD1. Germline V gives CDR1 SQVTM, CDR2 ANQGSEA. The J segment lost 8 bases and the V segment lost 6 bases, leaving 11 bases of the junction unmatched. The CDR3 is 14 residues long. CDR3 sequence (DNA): TGCAGCGTATCCTTCAGGGGGCGAGGGGAAAAACTGTTTTTT. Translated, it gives CSVSFRGRGEKLFF.

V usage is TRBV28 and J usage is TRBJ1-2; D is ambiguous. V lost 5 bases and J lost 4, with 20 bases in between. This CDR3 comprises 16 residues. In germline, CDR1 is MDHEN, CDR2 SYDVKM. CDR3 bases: TGTGCCAGCAGTCGTCCCCTCGCCGAGGAGATCTATGGCTACACCTTC. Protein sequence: CASSRPLAEEIYGYTF.

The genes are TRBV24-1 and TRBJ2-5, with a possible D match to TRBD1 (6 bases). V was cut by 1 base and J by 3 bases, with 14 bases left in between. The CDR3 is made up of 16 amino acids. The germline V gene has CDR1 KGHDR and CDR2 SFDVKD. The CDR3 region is CATSDLQDSVKETQYF. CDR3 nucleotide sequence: TGTGCCACCAGTGATTTACAGGACAGCGTAAAAGAGACCCAGTACTTC.

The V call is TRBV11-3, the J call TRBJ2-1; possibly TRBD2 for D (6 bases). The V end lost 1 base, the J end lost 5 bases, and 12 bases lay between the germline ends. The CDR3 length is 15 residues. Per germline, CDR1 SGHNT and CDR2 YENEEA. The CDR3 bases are TGTGCCAGCAGCTTAGGACGGGGGTACGACAATGAGCAGTTCTTC. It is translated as CASSLGRGYDNEQFF.

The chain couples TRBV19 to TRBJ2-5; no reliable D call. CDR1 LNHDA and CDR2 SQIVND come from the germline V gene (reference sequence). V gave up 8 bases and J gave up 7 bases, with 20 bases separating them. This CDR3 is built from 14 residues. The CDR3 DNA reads TGTGCCAGTGCTTCGGCAGATAACCGGGTGACCCAGTACTTC. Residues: CASASADNRVTQYF.

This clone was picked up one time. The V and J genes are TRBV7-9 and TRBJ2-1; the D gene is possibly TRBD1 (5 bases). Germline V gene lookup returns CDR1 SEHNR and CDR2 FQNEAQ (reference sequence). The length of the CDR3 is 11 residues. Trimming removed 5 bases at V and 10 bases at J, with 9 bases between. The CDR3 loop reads CASSPGQEQFF. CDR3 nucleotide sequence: TGTGCCAGCAGCCCAGGGCAGGAGCAGTTCTTC.

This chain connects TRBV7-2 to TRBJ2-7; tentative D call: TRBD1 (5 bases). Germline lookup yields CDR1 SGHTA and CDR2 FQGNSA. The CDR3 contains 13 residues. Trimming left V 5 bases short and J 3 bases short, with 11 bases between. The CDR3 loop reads CASSLDRFYEQYF. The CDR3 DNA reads TGTGCCAGCAGCCTCGACAGATTCTACGAGCAGTACTTC. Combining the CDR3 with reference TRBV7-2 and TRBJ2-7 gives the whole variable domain GAGVSQSPSNKVTEKGKDVELRCDPISGHTALYWYRQSLGQGLEFLIYFQGNSAPDKSGLPSDRFSAERTGGSVSTLTIQRTQQEDSAVYLCASSLDRFYEQYFGPGTRLTVT.

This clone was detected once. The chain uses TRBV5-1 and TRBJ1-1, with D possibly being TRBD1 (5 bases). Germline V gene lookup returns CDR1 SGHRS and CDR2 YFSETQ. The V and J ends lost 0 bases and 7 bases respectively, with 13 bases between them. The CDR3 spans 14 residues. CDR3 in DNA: TGCGCCAGCAGCTTGGAGGCGCAGGGTGATGAAGCTTTCTTT. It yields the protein CASSLEAQGDEAFF.

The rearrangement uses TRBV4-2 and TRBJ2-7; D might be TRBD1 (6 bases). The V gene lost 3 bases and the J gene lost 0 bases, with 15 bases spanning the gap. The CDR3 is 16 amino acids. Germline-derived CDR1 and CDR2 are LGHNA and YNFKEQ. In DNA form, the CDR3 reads TGTGCCAGCAGCCAGGGAGACAGGACCGACTCCTACGAGCAGTACTTC. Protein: CASSQGDRTDSYEQYF.

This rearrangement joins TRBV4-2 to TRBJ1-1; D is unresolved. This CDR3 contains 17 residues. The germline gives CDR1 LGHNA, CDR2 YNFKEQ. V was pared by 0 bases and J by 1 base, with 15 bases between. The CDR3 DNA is TGTGCCAGCAGCCAAGAGTTCAAACGGGGAAAGAACACTGAAGCTTTCTTT. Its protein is CASSQEFKRGKNTEAFF.

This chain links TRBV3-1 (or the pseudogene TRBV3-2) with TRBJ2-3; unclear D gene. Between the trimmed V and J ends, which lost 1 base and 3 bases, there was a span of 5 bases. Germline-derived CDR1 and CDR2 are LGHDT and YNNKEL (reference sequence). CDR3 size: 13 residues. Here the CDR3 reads CASSQVRTDTQYF. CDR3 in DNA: TGTGCCAGCAGCCAAGTCCGGACAGATACGCAGTATTTT.